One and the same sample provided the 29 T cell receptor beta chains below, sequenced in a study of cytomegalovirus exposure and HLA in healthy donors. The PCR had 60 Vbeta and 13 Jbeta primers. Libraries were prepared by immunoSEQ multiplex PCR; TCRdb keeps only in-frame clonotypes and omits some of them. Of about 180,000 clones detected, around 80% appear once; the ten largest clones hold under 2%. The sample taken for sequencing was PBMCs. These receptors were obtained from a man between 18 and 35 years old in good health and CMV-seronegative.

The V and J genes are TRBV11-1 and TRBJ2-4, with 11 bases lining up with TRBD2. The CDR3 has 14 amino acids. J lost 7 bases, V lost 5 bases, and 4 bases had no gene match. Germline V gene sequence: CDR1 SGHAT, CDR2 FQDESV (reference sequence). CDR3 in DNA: TGTGCCAGCAGCCTAACTAGCGGGAGTAACATTCAGTACTTC. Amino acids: CASSLTSGSNIQYF.

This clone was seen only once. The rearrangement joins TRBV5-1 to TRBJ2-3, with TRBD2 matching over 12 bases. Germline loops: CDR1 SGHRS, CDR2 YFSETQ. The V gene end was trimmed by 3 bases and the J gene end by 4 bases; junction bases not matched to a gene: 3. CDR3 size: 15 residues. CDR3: CASSYTSGRPDTQYF. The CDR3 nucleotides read TGCGCCAGCAGCTATACTAGCGGGAGGCCAGATACGCAGTATTTT.

CDR3 coding DNA: TGTGCCAGTTTCAGGGGTGTCCACGAGCAGTACTTC. Amino acids: CASFRGVHEQYF. The J gene is TRBJ2-7, the V gene TRBV6-7; TRBD1 might be the D (6 bases). TRBV6-7 is sorted into the ORF group, with uncertain function. The CDR3 has 12 residues. The V and J ends lost 9 bases and 5 bases respectively, with 14 bases between them.

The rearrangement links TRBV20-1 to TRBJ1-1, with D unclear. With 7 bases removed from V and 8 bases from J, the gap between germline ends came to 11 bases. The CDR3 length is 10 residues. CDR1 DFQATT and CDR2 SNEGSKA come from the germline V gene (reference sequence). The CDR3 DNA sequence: TGCAGTGAAGTCAACCTAGAAGCTTTCTTT. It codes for CSEVNLEAFF.

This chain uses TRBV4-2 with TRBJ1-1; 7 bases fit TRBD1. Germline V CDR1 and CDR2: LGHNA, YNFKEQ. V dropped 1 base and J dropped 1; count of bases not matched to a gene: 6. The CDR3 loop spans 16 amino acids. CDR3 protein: CASSQGGGAGNTEAFF. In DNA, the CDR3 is TGTGCCAGCAGCCAAGGAGGGGGCGCCGGGAACACTGAAGCTTTCTTT.

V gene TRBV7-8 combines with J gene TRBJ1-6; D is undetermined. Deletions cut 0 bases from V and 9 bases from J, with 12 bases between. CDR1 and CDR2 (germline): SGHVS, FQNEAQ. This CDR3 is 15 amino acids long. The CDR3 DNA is TGTGCCAGCAGCTTAGCTCCAGGCGCCGCTTCACCCCTCCACTTT. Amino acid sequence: CASSLAPGAASPLHF.

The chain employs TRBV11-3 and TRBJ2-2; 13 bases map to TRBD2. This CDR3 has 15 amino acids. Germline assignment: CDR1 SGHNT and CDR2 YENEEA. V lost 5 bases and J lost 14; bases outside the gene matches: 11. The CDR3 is CASSPTSGRPEELFF. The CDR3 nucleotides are TGTGCCAGCAGCCCGACTAGCGGGAGGCCCGAAGAACTGTTTTTT. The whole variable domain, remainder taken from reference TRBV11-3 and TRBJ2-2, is EAGVVQSPRYKIIEKKQPVAFWCNPISGHNTLYWYLQNLGQGPELLIRYENEEAVDDSQLPKDRFSAERLKGVDSTLKIQPAELGDSAVYLCASSPTSGRPEELFFGEGSRLTVL.

This chain's CDR3 is CASSLGEQAYNEQFF. The DNA for the CDR3 is TGCGCCAGCAGCTTGGGTGAGCAGGCCTACAATGAGCAGTTCTTC. The chain recombines TRBV5-1 with TRBJ2-1; no reliable D call. Trimming pared 0 bases from V and 2 bases from J, leaving 9 bases between. The CDR3 contains 15 residues. The germline CDR1 and CDR2 sequences are SGHRS and YFSETQ.

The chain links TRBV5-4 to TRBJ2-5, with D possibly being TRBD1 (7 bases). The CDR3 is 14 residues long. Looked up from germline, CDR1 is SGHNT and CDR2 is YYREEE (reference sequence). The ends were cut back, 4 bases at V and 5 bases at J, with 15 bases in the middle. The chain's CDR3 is CASSPGQGGETQYF. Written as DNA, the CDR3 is TGTGCCAGCAGCCCCGGGCAGGGGGGCGAGACCCAGTACTTC.

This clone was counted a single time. DNA of the CDR3: TGCGCCAGCAGCTTGCGACTAGCGGGTGGCAATGAGCAGTTCTTC. Protein sequence: CASSLRLAGGNEQFF. The chain is built from TRBV5-1 and TRBJ2-1; 10 nucleotides match TRBD2. The germline gives CDR1 SGHRS, CDR2 YFSETQ. The CDR3 loop spans 15 amino acids. V lost 1 base to trimming and J lost 6 bases; unmatched junction nucleotides: 4.

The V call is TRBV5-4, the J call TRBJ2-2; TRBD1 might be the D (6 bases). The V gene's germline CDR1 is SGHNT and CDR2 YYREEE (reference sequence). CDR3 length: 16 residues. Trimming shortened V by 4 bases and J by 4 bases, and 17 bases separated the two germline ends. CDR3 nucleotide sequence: TGTGCCAGCAGCCCCAGGGCAGGGGCAGGCACCGGGGAGCTGTTTTTT. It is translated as CASSPRAGAGTGELFF.

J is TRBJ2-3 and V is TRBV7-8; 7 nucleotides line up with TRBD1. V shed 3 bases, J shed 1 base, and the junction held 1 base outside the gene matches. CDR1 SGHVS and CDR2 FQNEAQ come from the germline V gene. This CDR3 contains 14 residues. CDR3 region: CASSFGQGTDTQYF. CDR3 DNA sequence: TGTGCCAGCAGCTTCGGACAGGGCACAGATACGCAGTATTTT.

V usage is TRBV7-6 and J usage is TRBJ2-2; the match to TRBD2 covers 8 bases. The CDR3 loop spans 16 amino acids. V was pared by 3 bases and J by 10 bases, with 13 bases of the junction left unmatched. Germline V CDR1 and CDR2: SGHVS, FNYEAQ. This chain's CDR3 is CASSFPGGSGNEELFF. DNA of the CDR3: TGTGCCAGCAGCTTCCCAGGTGGTAGCGGGAACGAGGAGCTGTTTTTT. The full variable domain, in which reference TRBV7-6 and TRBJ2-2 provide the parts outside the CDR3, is GAGVSQSPRYKVTKRGQDVALRCDPISGHVSLYWYRQALGQGPEFLTYFNYEAQQDKSGLPNDRFSAERPEGSISTLTIQRTEQRDSAMYRCASSFPGGSGNEELFFGEGSRLTVL.

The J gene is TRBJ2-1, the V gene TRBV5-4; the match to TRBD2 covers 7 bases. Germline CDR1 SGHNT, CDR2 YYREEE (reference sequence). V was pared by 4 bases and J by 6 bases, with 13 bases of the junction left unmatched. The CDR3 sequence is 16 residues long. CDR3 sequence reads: CASSPFGAGVSNEQFF. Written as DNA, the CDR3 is TGTGCCAGCAGCCCCTTCGGTGCGGGAGTAAGCAATGAGCAGTTCTTC. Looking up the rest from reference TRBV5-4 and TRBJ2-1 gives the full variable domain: ETGVTQSPTHLIKTRGQQVTLRCSSQSGHNTVSWYQQALGQGPQFIFQYYREEENGRGNFPPRFSGLQFPNYSSELNVNALELDDSALYLCASSPFGAGVSNEQFFGPGTRLTVL.

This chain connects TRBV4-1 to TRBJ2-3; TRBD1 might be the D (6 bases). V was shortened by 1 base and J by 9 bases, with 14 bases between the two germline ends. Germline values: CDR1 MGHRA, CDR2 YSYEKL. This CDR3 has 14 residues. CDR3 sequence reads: CASSQVGGIGTQYF. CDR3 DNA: TGCGCCAGCAGCCAAGTAGGGGGAATTGGGACGCAGTATTTT.

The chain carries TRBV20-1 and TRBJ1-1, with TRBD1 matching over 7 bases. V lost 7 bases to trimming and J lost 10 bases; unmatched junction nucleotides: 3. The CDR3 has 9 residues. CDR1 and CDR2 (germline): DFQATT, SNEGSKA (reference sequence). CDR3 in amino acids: CSEGAGAFF. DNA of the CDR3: TGCAGTGAGGGGGCGGGAGCTTTCTTT.

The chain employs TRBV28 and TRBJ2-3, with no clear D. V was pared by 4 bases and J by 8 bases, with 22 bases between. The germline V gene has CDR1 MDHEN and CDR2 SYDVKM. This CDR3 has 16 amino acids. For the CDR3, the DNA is TGTGCCAGCAGTTCCCCATCGGTGGGTTCCTCGGGTACGCAGTATTTT. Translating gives CASSSPSVGSSGTQYF. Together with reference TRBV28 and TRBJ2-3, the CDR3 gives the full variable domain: DVKVTQSSRYLVKRTGEKVFLECVQDMDHENMFWYRQDPGLGLRLIYFSYDVKMKEKGDIPEGYSVSREKKERFSLILESASTNQTSMYLCASSSPSVGSSGTQYFGPGTRLTVL.

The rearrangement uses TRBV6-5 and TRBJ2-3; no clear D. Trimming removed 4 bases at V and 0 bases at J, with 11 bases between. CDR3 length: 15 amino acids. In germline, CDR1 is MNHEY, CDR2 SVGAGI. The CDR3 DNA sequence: TGTGCCAGCAGTTCCCCCCCCGCGAGCACAGATACGCAGTATTTT. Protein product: CASSSPPASTDTQYF.

The CDR3 nucleotides are TGTGCCAGCAGCCCCCAGGGACAGGGGGCGGATGAGCAGTTCTTC. It is translated as CASSPQGQGADEQFF. The V and J genes are TRBV14 and TRBJ2-1, with 12 nucleotides matching TRBD1. CDR1 and CDR2 (germline): SGHDN, FVKESK. This CDR3 contains 15 residues. Germline trimming cut 4 bases from V and 8 bases from J; bases unmatched to any gene: 6.

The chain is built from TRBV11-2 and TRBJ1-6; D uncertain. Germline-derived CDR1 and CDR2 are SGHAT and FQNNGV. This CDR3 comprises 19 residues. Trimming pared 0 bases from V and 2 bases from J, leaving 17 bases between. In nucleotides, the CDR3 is TGTGCCAGCAGCTTAGATCGAGGGAATGGGGATACCTATAATTCACCCCTCCACTTT. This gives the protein CASSLDRGNGDTYNSPLHF.

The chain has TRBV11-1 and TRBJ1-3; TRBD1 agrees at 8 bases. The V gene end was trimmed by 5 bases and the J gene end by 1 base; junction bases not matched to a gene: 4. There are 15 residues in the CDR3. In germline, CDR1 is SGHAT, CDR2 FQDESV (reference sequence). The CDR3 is CASSLRTGSGNTIYF. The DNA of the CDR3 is TGTGCCAGCAGCCTACGGACAGGGTCTGGAAACACCATATATTTT.

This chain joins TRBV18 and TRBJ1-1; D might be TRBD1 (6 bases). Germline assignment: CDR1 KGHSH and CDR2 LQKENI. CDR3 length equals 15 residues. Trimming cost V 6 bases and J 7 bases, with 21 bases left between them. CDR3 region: CASSPGQIPDHEAFF. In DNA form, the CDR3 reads TGTGCCAGCTCTCCCGGACAGATTCCCGATCATGAAGCTTTCTTT.

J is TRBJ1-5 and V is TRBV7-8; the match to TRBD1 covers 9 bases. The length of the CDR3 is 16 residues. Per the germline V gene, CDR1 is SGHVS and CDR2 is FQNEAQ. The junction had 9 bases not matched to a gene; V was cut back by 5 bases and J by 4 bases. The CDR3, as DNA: TGTGCCAGCAGCGTAACGGGACAGGGCATTAATCAGCCCCAGCATTTT. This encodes CASSVTGQGINQPQHF.

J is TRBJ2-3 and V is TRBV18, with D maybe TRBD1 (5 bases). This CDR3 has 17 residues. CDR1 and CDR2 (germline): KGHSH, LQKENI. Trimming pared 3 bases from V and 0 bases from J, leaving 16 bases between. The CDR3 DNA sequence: TGTGCCAGCTCACCCTGGGGCAGGGCGGAGAGCACAGATACGCAGTATTTT. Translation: CASSPWGRAESTDTQYF.

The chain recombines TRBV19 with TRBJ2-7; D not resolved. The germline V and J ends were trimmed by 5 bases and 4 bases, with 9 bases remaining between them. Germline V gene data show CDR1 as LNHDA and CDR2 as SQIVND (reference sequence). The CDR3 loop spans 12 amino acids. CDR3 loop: CASSPPGYEQYF. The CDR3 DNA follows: TGTGCCAGTAGTCCCCCCGGGTACGAGCAGTACTTC.

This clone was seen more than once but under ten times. The CDR3 protein is CATSAGGTYEQYF. In DNA form, the CDR3 reads TGTGCCACCTCTGCGGGGGGAACCTACGAGCAGTACTTC. The chain links TRBV28 to TRBJ2-7; 8 positions agree with TRBD2. CDR1 is MDHEN and CDR2 is SYDVKM in the germline V gene. With V trimmed by 10 bases and J by 2 bases, 7 bases remained unmatched. The CDR3 is 13 residues long. Based on the CDR3 plus reference TRBV28 and TRBJ2-7, the full variable domain is DVKVTQSSRYLVKRTGEKVFLECVQDMDHENMFWYRQDPGLGLRLIYFSYDVKMKEKGDIPEGYSVSREKKERFSLILESASTNQTSMYLCATSAGGTYEQYFGPGTRLTVT.

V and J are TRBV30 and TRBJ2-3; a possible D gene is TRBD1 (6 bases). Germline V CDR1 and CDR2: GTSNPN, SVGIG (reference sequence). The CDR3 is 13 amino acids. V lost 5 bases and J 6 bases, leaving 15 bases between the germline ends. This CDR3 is CAWAIGGMDTQYF. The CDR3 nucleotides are TGTGCCTGGGCCATAGGGGGTATGGATACGCAGTATTTT.

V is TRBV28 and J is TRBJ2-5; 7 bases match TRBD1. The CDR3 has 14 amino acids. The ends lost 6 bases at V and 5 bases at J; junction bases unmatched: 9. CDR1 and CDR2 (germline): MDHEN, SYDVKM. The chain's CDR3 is CASSQTGVGETQYF. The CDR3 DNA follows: TGTGCCAGCAGCCAAACAGGGGTAGGGGAGACCCAGTACTTC.

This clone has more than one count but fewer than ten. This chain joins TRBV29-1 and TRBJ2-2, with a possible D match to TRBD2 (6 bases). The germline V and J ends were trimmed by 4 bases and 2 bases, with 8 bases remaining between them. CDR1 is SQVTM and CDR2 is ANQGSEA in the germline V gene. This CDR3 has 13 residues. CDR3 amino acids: CSVVGGNTGELFF. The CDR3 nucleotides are TGCAGCGTTGTGGGGGGAAACACCGGGGAGCTGTTTTTT.